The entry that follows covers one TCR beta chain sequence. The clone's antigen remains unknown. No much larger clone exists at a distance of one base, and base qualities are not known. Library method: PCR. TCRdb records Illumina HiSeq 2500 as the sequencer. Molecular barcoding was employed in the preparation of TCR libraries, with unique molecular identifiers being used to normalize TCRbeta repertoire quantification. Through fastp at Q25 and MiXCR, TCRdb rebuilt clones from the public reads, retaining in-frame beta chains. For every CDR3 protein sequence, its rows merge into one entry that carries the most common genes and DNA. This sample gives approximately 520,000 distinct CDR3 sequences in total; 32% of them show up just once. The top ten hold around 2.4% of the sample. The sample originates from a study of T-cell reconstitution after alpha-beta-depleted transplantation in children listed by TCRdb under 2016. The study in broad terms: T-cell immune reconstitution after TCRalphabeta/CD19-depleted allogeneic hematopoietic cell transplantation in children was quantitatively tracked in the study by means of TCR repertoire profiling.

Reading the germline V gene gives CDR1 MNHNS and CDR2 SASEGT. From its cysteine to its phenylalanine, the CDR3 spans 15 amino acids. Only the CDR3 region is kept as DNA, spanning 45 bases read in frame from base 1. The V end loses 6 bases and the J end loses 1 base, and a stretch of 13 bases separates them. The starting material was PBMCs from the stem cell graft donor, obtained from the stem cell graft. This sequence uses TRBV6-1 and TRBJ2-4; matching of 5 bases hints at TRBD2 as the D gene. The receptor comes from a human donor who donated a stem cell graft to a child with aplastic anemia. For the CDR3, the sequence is CASSSAESAKNIQYF. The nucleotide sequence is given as TGTGCCAGCAGCTCAGCGGAGTCGGCCAAAAACATTCAGTACTTC.